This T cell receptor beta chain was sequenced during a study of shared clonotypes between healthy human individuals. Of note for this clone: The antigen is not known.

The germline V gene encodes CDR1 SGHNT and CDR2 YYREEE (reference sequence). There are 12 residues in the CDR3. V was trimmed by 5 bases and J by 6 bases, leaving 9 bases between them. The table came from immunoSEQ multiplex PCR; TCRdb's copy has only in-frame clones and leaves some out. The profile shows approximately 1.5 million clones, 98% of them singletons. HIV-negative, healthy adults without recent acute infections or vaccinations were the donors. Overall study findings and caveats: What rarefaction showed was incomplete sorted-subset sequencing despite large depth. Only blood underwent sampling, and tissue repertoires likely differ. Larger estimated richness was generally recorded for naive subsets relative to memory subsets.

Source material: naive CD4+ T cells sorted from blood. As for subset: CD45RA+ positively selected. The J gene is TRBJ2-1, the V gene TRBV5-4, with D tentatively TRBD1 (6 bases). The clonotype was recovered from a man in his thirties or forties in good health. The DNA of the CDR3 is TGTGCCAGCAGAGGGGACATCAATGAGCAGTTCTTC. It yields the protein CASRGDINEQFF. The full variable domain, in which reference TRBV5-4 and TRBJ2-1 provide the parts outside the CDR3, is ETGVTQSPTHLIKTRGQQVTLRCSSQSGHNTVSWYQQALGQGPQFIFQYYREEENGRGNFPPRFSGLQFPNYSSELNVNALELDDSALYLCASRGDINEQFFGPGTRLTVL.